The 18 T cell receptor beta chains in this list originate from one sample, sequenced in a study of T cell repertoires in breast cancer. The expanded emulsion RT-PCR method captured paired alpha and beta chains from CD8+ T cells. During the second nested PCR, blocking oligonucleotides suppressed genes that were not paired. Each CDR3 protein is one row after TCRdb ran MiXCR on the emulsion pairing reads. The data show about 40,000 distinct CDR3 sequences, 45% seen once. The sequencing sample was made of CD8+ T cells. These receptors were collected from a pool of human donors with breast cancer or a healthy control (not recorded which).

This rearrangement joins TRBV29-1 to TRBJ2-3, with unresolved D. Germline values: CDR1 SQVTM, CDR2 ANQGSEA. The CDR3 contains 16 residues. V was pared by 1 base and J by 2 bases, with 16 bases between. This chain's CDR3 is CSVEGSYDGDTDTQYF. CDR3 DNA: TGCAGCGTTGAAGGGTCGTACGACGGCGACACAGATACGCAGTATTTT.

This chain connects TRBV27 to TRBJ2-3, with TRBD2 identical over 9 bases. The CDR3 spans 15 residues. Germline assignment: CDR1 MNHEY and CDR2 SMNVEV (reference sequence). In DNA form, the CDR3 reads TGTGTTAGCAAAGAGCTAGCGGGAAGCACAGATACGCAGTATTTT. Its protein product is CVSKELAGSTDTQYF.

As concerns this clonotype: Lacking the conserved final phenylalanine or tryptophan, this CDR3 likely reflects a read error. It is unclear where the CDR3 begins or ends on the DNA, so no DNA is shown, and the CDR3 is as TCRdb lists it. The V gene is TRBV6-2 or TRBV6-3, the J gene TRBJ2-1. Germline V gene sequence: CDR1 MNHEY, CDR2 SVGEGT. The CDR3 numbers 15 amino acids, ends counted. CDR3 protein: CASQREAAAYNEQSL.

As DNA, the CDR3 is TGTGCCAGCAGCCCATATGGGACAGGGGGCGATGGCTACACCTTC. Translating gives CASSPYGTGGDGYTF. The chain carries TRBV3-1 and TRBJ1-2, with 12 bases lining up with TRBD1. This CDR3 spans 15 amino acids. The germline V gene encodes CDR1 LGHDT and CDR2 YNNKEL (reference sequence). With V trimmed by 4 bases and J by 6 bases, 6 bases remained unmatched. The full variable domain, rest sourced from reference TRBV3-1 and TRBJ1-2, is DTAVSQTPKYLVTQMGNDKSIKCEQNLGHDTMYWYKQDSKKFLKIMFSYNNKELIINETVPNRFSPKSPDKAHLNLHINSLELGDSAVYFCASSPYGTGGDGYTFGSGTRLTVV.

Regarding this clonotype: Since a much larger clone is just one base distant, this may be a read error. The missing conserved phenylalanine or tryptophan at the end of this CDR3 makes a read error likely. This chain's CDR3 is CASSYRGVNYGYTY. The CDR3, as DNA: TGTGCCAGCAGTTACCGGGGCGTAAACTATGGCTACACCTAC. The rearrangement links TRBV6-5 to TRBJ1-2, with D possibly TRBD1 on 5 matching bases. The CDR3 has 14 residues. From germline, CDR1 is MNHEY and CDR2 SVGAGI. Trimming took off 2 bases at V and 2 bases at J, with 9 bases between the two ends.

The rearrangement uses TRBV28 and TRBJ2-7; D possibly corresponds to TRBD2 (5 bases). The CDR3 spans 18 residues. V dropped 4 bases and J dropped 2 bases, with 24 bases sitting between them. Germline V gives CDR1 MDHEN, CDR2 SYDVKM. This chain's CDR3 is CASSSVGLSSGRPYEQYF. The DNA for the CDR3 is TGTGCCAGCAGTTCGGTCGGCCTCTCCTCGGGAAGGCCCTACGAGCAGTACTTC.

The chain recombines TRBV28 with TRBJ1-1; D is ambiguous. Trimming took off 6 bases at V and 2 bases at J, with 7 bases between the two ends. Germline loops: CDR1 MDHEN, CDR2 SYDVKM. The length of the CDR3 is 12 residues. The chain's CDR3 is CASRVRNTEAFF. DNA for the CDR3: TGTGCCAGCAGAGTCAGAAACACTGAAGCTTTCTTT.

V gene TRBV2 combines with J gene TRBJ2-7; 7 nucleotides agree with TRBD1. CDR3 size: 15 residues. V was clipped by 4 bases and J by 6 bases; unmatched bases: 12. Germline V gives CDR1 SNHLY, CDR2 FYNNEI. The CDR3 DNA is TGTGCCAGCAGTGGGATGACAGGGCAGGGTCGCGAGCAGTACTTC. Translation gives CASSGMTGQGREQYF. Looking up the rest from reference TRBV2 and TRBJ2-7 gives the full variable domain: EPEVTQTPSHQVTQMGQEVILRCVPISNHLYFYWYRQILGQKVEFLVSFYNNEISEKSEIFDDQFSVERPDGSNFTLKIRSTKLEDSAMYFCASSGMTGQGREQYFGPGTRLTVT.

The V and J genes are TRBV5-6 and TRBJ1-5, with D unclear. This CDR3 contains 12 residues. CDR1 and CDR2 (germline): SGHDT, YYEEEE. Trimming removed 6 bases from V and 3 bases from J, with 7 bases in between. CDR3 nucleotide sequence: TGTGCCAGCACGAAGGACAATCAGCCCCAGCATTTT. It codes for CASTKDNQPQHF.

V is TRBV18 and J is TRBJ2-3; TRBD1 agrees at 8 bases. The CDR3 extends over 15 amino acids. V dropped 6 bases and J dropped 1; count of bases not matched to a gene: 6. Germline V lookup: CDR1 KGHSH, CDR2 LQKENI. CDR3 in DNA: TGTGCCAGCTCCCAGGGACAGGCACGCACAGATACGCAGTATTTT. It specifies CASSQGQARTDTQYF.

The chain joins TRBV2 to TRBJ2-4; 7 nucleotides line up with TRBD2. Germline-derived CDR1 and CDR2 are SNHLY and FYNNEI. The V segment lost 5 bases and the J segment 0 bases; nucleotides outside the gene matches: 13. The CDR3 is made up of 18 amino acids. The chain's CDR3 is CASSSGGRGGVAKNIQYF. The CDR3 DNA is TGTGCCAGCAGTTCGGGGGGACGGGGCGGAGTAGCCAAAAACATTCAGTACTTC.

A word on this clonotype: A junction end diverges from the germline sequence, so it may reflect a read error. This CDR3 reads CAGSEGDSSYNEQFF. CDR3 DNA sequence: TGTGCCGGCAGTGAAGGGGACAGCTCCTACAATGAGCAGTTCTTC. This chain joins TRBV6-5 and TRBJ2-1, with 7 nucleotides matching TRBD1. The CDR3 runs to 15 residues. Germline CDR1 reads MNHEY; CDR2 reads SVGAGI.

The sample holds a few counts of this clonotype. The gene calls are TRBV29-1 and TRBJ1-2, with 7 positions matching TRBD1. V shed 7 bases, J shed 3 bases, and the junction held 8 bases outside the gene matches. The germline CDR1 and CDR2 sequences are SQVTM and ANQGSEA. The CDR3 has 13 residues. The CDR3 sequence: CSATPDRDYGYTF. The CDR3 DNA reads as TGCAGCGCTACCCCTGACAGGGACTATGGCTACACCTTC.

The J gene is TRBJ2-5, the V gene TRBV20-1; 7 nucleotides match TRBD1. The germline CDR1 and CDR2 sequences are DFQATT and SNEGSKA (reference sequence). The CDR3 has 14 amino acids. J gave up 2 bases and V 6 bases, and 9 bases lay outside the gene matches. Written as DNA, the CDR3 is TGCAGTGCCCGGGACAGAGCTTCGCAAGAGACCCAGTACTTC. Its translation: CSARDRASQETQYF.

The rearrangement links TRBV20-1 to TRBJ2-7, with D tentatively TRBD1 (6 bases). The CDR3 consists of 14 residues. V gave up 0 bases and J gave up 3 bases, with 12 bases separating them. Germline V CDR1 and CDR2: DFQATT, SNEGSKA (reference sequence). The CDR3 protein is CSARDRKGVYEQYF. DNA of the CDR3: TGCAGTGCTAGAGATAGAAAGGGGGTCTACGAGCAGTACTTC.

The chain employs TRBV18 and TRBJ2-3, with D possibly TRBD1 on 6 matching bases. Trimming removed 6 bases at V and 10 bases at J, with 11 bases between. The germline V gene encodes CDR1 KGHSH and CDR2 LQKENI. The length of the CDR3 is 11 residues. CDR3 region: CASSRGSSQYF. As DNA, the CDR3 is TGTGCCAGCTCCAGGGGCTCTTCGCAGTATTTT. The whole variable domain, remainder taken from reference TRBV18 and TRBJ2-3, is NAGVMQNPRHLVRRRGQEARLRCSPMKGHSHVYWYRQLPEEGLKFMVYLQKENIIDESGMPKERFSAEFPKEGPSILRIQQVVRGDSAAYFCASSRGSSQYFGPGTRLTVL.

Comment on this clonotype: An end of the junction does not agree with germline; a read error may underlie this. The V call is TRBV29-1, the J call TRBJ1-2; D is perhaps TRBD1 (5 bases). CDR1 is SQVTM, CDR2 ANQGSEA, per germline. This CDR3 region has 14 residues. For the CDR3, the DNA is TGCAGCTTAAAGGAGGGGAGCCCGCCTTATGGCCACACCTTC. It is translated as CSLKEGSPPYGHTF.

The V call is TRBV29-1, the J call TRBJ2-3, with D perhaps TRBD1 (6 bases). V shed 5 bases and J shed 3 bases, with 12 bases lying between them. The germline gives CDR1 SQVTM, CDR2 ANQGSEA. The CDR3 is made up of 13 amino acids. The CDR3 DNA reads as TGCAGCGTTAAAGGGGGTTGGACAGATACGCAGTATTTT. It codes for CSVKGGWTDTQYF.